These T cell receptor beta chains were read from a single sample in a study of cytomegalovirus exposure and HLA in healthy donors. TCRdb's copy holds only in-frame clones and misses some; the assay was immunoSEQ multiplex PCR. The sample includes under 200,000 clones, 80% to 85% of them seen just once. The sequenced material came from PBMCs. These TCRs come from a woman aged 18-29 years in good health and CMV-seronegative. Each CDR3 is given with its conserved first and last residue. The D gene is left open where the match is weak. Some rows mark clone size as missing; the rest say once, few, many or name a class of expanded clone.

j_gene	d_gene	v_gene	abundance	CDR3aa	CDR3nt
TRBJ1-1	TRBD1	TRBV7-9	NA	CASSFPGQGNTEAFF	TGTGCCAGCAGCTTCCCAGGACAGGGGAACACTGAAGCTTTCTTT
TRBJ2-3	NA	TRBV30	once	CAWSPRGAVTDTQYF	TGTGCCTGGAGTCCCAGGGGGGCGGTAACCGATACGCAGTATTTT
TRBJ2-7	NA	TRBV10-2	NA	CASGVGQDYEQYF	TGCGCCAGCGGTGTCGGTCAAGACTACGAGCAGTACTTC
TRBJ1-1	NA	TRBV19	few	CASSENLRNTEAFF	TGTGCCAGTAGCGAAAATCTGAGGAACACTGAAGCTTTCTTT
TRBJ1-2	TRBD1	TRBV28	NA	CASSPRTGRHYGYTF	TGTGCCAGCAGTCCGCGGACAGGGAGGCACTATGGCTACACCTTC
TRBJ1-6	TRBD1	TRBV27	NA	CASSVRTGGIHNSPLHF	TGTGCCAGCAGTGTACGGACAGGGGGCATCCATAATTCACCCCTCCACTTT
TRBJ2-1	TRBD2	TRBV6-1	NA	CASSEWTGTVAGGEQFF	TGTGCCAGCAGTGAATGGACCGGGACGGTAGCGGGAGGCGAGCAGTTCTTC
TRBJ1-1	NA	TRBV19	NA	CASSITGTTEAFF	TGTGCCAGTAGTATTACAGGGACCACTGAAGCTTTCTTT
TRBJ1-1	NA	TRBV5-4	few	CAVPDGDTEAFF	TGTGCCGTACCCGACGGAGACACTGAAGCTTTCTTT
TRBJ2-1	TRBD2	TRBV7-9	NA	CASSPRTSGRPYNEQFF	TGTGCCAGCAGCCCTAGGACTAGCGGGAGGCCCTACAATGAGCAGTTCTTC
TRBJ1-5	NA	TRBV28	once	CASSIRGNGNQPQHF	TGTGCCAGCAGTATTAGGGGAAATGGCAATCAGCCCCAGCATTTT
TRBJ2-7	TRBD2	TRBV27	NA	CASSFGTSAYEQYF	TGTGCCAGCAGTTTCGGGACTAGCGCCTACGAGCAGTACTTC
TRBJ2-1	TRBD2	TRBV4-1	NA	CASSQASGTVGEQFF	TGCGCCAGCAGCCAAGCTAGCGGGACAGTTGGTGAGCAGTTCTTC
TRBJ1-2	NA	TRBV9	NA	CASSLDTYGYTF	TGTGCCAGCAGTCTTGACACGTATGGCTACACCTTC
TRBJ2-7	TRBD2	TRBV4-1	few	CASSQGLAGEYEQYF	TGCGCCAGCAGCCAAGGACTAGCGGGAGAATACGAGCAGTACTTC
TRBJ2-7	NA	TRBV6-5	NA	CASRFGTYPYEQYF	TGTGCCAGCAGGTTTGGGACTTATCCCTACGAGCAGTACTTC
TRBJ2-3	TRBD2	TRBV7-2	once	CASSYWSATSGRKDTQYF	TGTGCCAGCAGCTATTGGTCCGCGACTAGCGGGAGGAAGGATACGCAGTATTTT
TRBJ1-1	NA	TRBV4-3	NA	CASSPQGEGTEAFF	TGCGCCAGCAGCCCCCAAGGCGAGGGTACTGAAGCTTTCTTT
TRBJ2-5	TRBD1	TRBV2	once	CASRKQGAQETQYF	TGTGCCAGCAGGAAACAGGGGGCTCAAGAGACCCAGTACTTC
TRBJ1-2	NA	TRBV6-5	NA	CASSYSINRISGYTF	TGTGCCAGCAGTTATTCCATCAATCGAATCAGTGGCTACACCTTC
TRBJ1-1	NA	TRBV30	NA	CAWNSLNTEAFF	TGTGCCTGGAACAGTTTGAACACTGAAGCTTTCTTT
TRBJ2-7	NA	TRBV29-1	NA	CSVVGEAYEQYF	TGCAGCGTTGTCGGGGAGGCCTACGAGCAGTACTTC
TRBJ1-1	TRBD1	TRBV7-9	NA	CASSLRQGAMNTEAFF	TGTGCCAGCAGCCTTAGACAGGGAGCCATGAACACTGAAGCTTTCTTT
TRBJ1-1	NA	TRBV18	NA	CASSPSRDTEAFF	TGTGCCAGCTCACCATCCCGGGACACTGAAGCTTTCTTT
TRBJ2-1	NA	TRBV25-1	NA	CASSESAAIHNEQFF	TGTGCCAGCAGTGAATCAGCGGCGATCCACAATGAGCAGTTCTTC
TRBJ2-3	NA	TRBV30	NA	CAEGLEADTQYF	TGTGCGGAGGGGCTAGAGGCAGATACGCAGTATTTT
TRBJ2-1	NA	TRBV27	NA	CASSLTGSSYNEQFF	TGTGCCAGCAGTTTAACGGGTAGCTCCTACAATGAGCAGTTCTTC
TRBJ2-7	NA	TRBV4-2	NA	CASSQDYRSHYEQYF	TGTGCCAGCAGCCAAGATTATCGTAGCCACTACGAGCAGTACTTC
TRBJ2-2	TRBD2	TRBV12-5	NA	CASGTGTSGRTGELFF	TGTGCTAGTGGTACCGGGACTAGCGGGAGAACCGGGGAGCTGTTTTTT
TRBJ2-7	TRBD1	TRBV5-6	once	CASSYGGTGSEQYF	TGTGCCAGCAGCTATGGAGGGACAGGGAGCGAGCAGTACTTC
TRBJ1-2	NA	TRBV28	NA	CASSLSRFGYTF	TGTGCCAGCAGTTTATCACGGTTTGGCTACACCTTC
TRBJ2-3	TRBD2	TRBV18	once	CASSRSPSGTSTDTQYF	TGTGCCAGCTCGCGTAGCCCTAGCGGCACTAGCACAGATACGCAGTATTTT
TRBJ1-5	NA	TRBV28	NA	CASSKIQGPGIGQPQHF	TGTGCCAGCAGCAAAATACAGGGCCCGGGAATTGGTCAGCCCCAGCATTTT
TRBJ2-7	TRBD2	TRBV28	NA	CASRTYRLAGVEQYF	TGTGCCAGCAGGACATATCGGCTAGCGGGAGTCGAGCAGTACTTC
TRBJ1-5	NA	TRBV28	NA	CASRNPRGNSNQPQHF	TGTGCCAGTCGAAATCCCAGGGGAAATAGCAATCAGCCCCAGCATTTT
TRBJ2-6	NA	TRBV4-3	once	CASSQDPHRSGANVLTF	TGCGCCAGCAGCCAAGACCCCCACAGGTCTGGGGCCAACGTCCTGACTTTC
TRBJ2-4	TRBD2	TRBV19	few	CASSRTSAGVDLAKNIQYF	TGTGCCAGTAGTAGGACTAGCGCAGGTGTCGACTTAGCCAAAAACATTCAGTACTTC
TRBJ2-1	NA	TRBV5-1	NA	CASTWGDYNEQFF	TGCGCCAGCACGTGGGGGGACTACAATGAGCAGTTCTTC
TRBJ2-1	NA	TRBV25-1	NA	CASSEGGGRYNEQFF	TGTGCCAGCAGTGAAGGGGGGGGCCGCTACAATGAGCAGTTCTTC
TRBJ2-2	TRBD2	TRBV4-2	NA	CASSQDILAGTNTGELFF	TGTGCCAGCAGCCAAGATATACTAGCGGGAACGAACACCGGGGAGCTGTTTTTT
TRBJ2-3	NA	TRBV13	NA	CASSLWRARERSATQYF	TGTGCCAGCAGCTTATGGAGGGCGCGGGAACGGTCGGCTACGCAGTATTTT
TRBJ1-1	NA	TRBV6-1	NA	CASSPRSTEAFF	TGTGCCAGCAGCCCGAGGAGCACTGAAGCTTTCTTT
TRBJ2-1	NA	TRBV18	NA	CASSQLVSSYNEQFF	TGTGCCAGCTCGCAACTTGTTTCTTCCTACAATGAGCAGTTCTTC
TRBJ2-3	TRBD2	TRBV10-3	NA	CAISEERGPTDTQYF	TGTGCCATCAGTGAGGAGCGGGGCCCCACAGATACGCAGTATTTT
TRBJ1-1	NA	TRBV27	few	CASSFLGQNTEAFF	TGTGCCAGCAGTTTCCTGGGACAGAACACTGAAGCTTTCTTT
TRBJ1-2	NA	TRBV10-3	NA	CAISDSSGRGFYGYTF	TGTGCCATCAGTGATTCGTCGGGACGGGGGTTCTATGGCTACACCTTC
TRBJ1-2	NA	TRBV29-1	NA	CSVEGQRNYGYTF	TGCAGCGTGGAGGGCCAGCGTAACTATGGCTACACCTTC
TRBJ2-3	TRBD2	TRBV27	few	CASSLAGADTQYF	TGTGCCAGCAGCCTAGCGGGAGCAGATACGCAGTATTTT
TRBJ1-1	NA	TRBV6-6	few	CASSTREHRNTEAFF	TGTGCCAGCAGTACCCGGGAACACCGGAACACTGAAGCTTTCTTT
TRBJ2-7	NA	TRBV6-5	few	CASSPDRDIIYEQYF	TGTGCCAGCAGTCCCGATCGGGACATTATCTACGAGCAGTACTTC
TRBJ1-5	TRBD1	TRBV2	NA	CASSAGQKNNQPQHF	TGTGCCAGCAGTGCGGGACAGAAGAACAATCAGCCCCAGCATTTT
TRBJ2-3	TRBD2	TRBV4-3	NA	CASSQEAGVQDTQYF	TGCGCCAGCAGCCAAGAAGCGGGAGTTCAAGATACGCAGTATTTT
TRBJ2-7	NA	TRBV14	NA	CASSPRGSYEQYF	TGTGCCAGCAGCCCCAGGGGCTCCTACGAGCAGTACTTC
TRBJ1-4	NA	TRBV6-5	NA	CASSSLRQANEKLFF	TGTGCCAGCAGTTCTCTTCGACAGGCGAATGAAAAACTGTTTTTT
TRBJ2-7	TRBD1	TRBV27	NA	CASAITGASYEQYF	TGTGCCAGCGCGATAACAGGGGCATCCTACGAGCAGTACTTC